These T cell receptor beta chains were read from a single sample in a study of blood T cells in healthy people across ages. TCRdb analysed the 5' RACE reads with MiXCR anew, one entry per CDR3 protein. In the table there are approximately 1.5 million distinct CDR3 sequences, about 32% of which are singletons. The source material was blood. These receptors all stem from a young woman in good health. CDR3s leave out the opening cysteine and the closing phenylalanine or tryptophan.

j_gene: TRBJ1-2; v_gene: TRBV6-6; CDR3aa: ASSYSTFYGYT
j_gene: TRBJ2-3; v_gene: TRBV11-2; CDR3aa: ASSFKAGNTQY
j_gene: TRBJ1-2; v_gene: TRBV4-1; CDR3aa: ASSQTRDTYGYT
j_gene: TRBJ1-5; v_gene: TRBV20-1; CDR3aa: SALEGAGSNQPQH
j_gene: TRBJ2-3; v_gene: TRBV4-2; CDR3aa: ASSQVEWRGRDTQY
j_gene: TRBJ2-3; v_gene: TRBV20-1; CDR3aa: SAERTGGEDTQY
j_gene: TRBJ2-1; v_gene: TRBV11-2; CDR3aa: ASSEDEQF
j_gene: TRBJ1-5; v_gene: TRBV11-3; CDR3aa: ASSLAATDSNQPQH
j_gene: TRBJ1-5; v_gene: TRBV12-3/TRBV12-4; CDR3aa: ASTPDRYQPQH
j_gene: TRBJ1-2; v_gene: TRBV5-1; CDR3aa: ASSWGDTSST
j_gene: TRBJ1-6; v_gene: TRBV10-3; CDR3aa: AISAGTNNSPLH
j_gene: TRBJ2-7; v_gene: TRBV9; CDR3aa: ASSVGGGGADYEQY
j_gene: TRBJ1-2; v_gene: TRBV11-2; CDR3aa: ASSLTGFNDVSYT
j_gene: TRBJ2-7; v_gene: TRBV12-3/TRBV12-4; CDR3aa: ASSLPGQDFYEQY
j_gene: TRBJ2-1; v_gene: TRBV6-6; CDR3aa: ASRPGLHNEQF
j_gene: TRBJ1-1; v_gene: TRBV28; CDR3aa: ASSFQLNTEAF
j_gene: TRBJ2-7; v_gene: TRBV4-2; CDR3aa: ASSQEGTFGDEQY
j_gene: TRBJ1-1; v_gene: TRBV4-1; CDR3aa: TSSTGTGANTEAF
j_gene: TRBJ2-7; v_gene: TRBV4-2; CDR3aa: ASSHGGDSYEQY
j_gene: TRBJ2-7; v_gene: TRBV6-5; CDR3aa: ASRYTSGAYEQY
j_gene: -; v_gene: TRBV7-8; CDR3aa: ASSLALNNEQY
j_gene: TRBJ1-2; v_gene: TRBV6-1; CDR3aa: ASSSIPTNYGYT
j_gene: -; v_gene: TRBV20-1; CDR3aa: SARRGRGQETQF
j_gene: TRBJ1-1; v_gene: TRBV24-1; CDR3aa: ATSDRRDSLNTEAF
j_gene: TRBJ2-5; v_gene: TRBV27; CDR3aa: ASSLSGVGGETQY
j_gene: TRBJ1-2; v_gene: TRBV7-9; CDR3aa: ASSPAGTVGGYT
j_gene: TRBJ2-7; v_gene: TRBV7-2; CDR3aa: ASSPNRGGYEQY
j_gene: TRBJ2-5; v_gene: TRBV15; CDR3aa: ATSSPTSGIQEAQY
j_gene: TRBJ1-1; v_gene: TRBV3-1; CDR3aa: ASSPYRTGFMNTEAF
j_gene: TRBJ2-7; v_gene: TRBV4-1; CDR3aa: ASSQKGTGGEQY
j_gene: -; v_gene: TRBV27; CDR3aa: ASSSTHRQVLVEQY
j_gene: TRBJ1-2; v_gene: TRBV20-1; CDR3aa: SVSPRGYGYT
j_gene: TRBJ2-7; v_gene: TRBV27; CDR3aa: ATRGISPHEQY
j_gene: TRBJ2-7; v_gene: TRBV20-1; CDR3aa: SAARGTGSYEQY
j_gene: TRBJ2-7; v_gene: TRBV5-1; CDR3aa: ASSWTGGTYEQY
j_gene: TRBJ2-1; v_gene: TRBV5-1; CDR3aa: ASSLAAVSYNEQF
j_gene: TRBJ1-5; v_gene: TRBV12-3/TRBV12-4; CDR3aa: ASSSDRDNQPQH